The 14 T cell receptor beta chains below all came from one sample that was sequenced in a study of T cells in women clearing cervical HPV infection. Clones were sequenced by immunoSEQ multiplex PCR, and TCRdb holds only the in-frame ones, with some missing. The ten most abundant clones cover around 5.4% of a sample with about 20,000 clones. Sequencing was performed on blood buffy coat. The receptors here all came from a woman between 18 and 70 years old with a cervical HPV16 infection that either progressed to CIN3+ or cleared (not recorded which).

A word on this clone: The read ends 3 residues shy of where the CDR3 ends; the end is completed using the germline J gene. The chain employs TRBV4-2 and TRBJ1-1; 7 bases map to TRBD1. CDR3 size: 14 residues. The junction had 2 bases not matched to a gene; V was cut back by 4 bases and J by 0 bases. Germline CDR1 reads LGHNA; CDR2 reads YNFKEQ. Incomplete CDR3 DNA: TGTGCCAGCAGCCCGGGACAGATGAACACTGAA. Translated: CASSPGQMNTE. The full CDR3 protein reads CASSPGQMNTEAFF.

Note on this clone: Sequencing ends 3 residues short of the CDR3 end; the germline J gene provides the rest. The rearrangement links TRBV4-2 to TRBJ1-2; 8 bases agree with TRBD1. The CDR3 sequence is 15 residues long. Germline values: CDR1 LGHNA, CDR2 YNFKEQ. Losses at the gene ends were 1 base for V and 1 base for J; bases not matched to a gene: 2. The CDR3 bases that were read are TGTGCCAGCAGCCAAGTGGGACAGGTTAACTATGGC. This translates into CASSQVGQVNYG. The full CDR3 protein is CASSQVGQVNYGYTF.

This clone is called medium-sized based on its frequency. The read ends 3 residues early relative to the CDR3; the germline J gene fills the gap. The chain employs TRBV2 and TRBJ2-1; TRBD1 is a possible D gene (6 bases). Per germline, CDR1 SNHLY and CDR2 FYNNEI. There are 12 residues in the CDR3. The ends were cut back, 8 bases at V and 6 bases at J, with 11 bases in the middle. The covered CDR3 bases are TGTGCCAGCGGGCGACAGGTCAATGAG. It is translated as CASGRQVNE. The whole CDR3 is CASGRQVNEQFF.

Details on this clone: The read terminates 3 residues ahead of where the CDR3 ends, so the germline J gene completes it. The V call is TRBV20-1, the J call TRBJ1-1, with 7 bases lining up with TRBD1. Germline trimming cut 5 bases from V and 0 bases from J; bases unmatched to any gene: 9. CDR1 and CDR2 (germline): DFQATT, SNEGSKA (reference sequence). This CDR3 contains 15 residues. The CDR3 protein is CSADHSGGMNTEAFF. The sequenced part of the CDR3 DNA is TGCAGTGCTGATCACTCAGGGGGGATGAACACTGAA.

In the case of this clone: The read terminates 3 residues before the CDR3 end, so the remaining end is supplied by the germline J gene. V and J are TRBV20-1 and TRBJ1-1, with D maybe TRBD1 (5 bases). CDR1 is DFQATT and CDR2 is SNEGSKA in the germline V gene (reference sequence). The CDR3 length is 14 residues. The V gene lost 0 bases and the J gene lost 2 bases, with 10 bases spanning the gap. The part of the CDR3 DNA that was read is TGCAGTGCTAGAGATTTGACAGTTAACACTGAA. Protein sequence: CSARDLTVNTE. The complete CDR3 sequence is CSARDLTVNTEAFF.

The covered CDR3 bases are TGCAGCGTCACCGGGACAGGGGGCGTTAACTATGGC. Amino acid sequence: CSVTGTGGVNYG. The CDR3 as a whole reads CSVTGTGGVNYGYTF. The rearrangement joins TRBV29-1 to TRBJ1-2; 12 bases fit TRBD1. The read is 3 residues too short to cover the CDR3 end, so that end is filled in from the germline J gene. Germline CDR1 reads SQVTM; CDR2 reads ANQGSEA. The CDR3 is made up of 15 amino acids. V dropped 6 bases and J dropped 1; count of bases not matched to a gene: 6. The whole variable domain, filled in from reference TRBV29-1 and TRBJ1-2, reads SAVISQKPSRDICQRGTSLTIQCQVDSQVTMMFWYRQQPGQSLTLIATANQGSEATYESGFVIDKFPISRPNLTFSTLTVSNMSPEDSSIYLCSVTGTGGVNYGYTFGSGTRLTVV.

In the case of this clone: The observed sequence ends 3 residues before the CDR3 terminus, with the missing tail filled in from the germline J gene. The chain has TRBV20-1 and TRBJ2-7; TRBD1 matches 8 bases. CDR3 size: 16 residues. J lost 5 bases, V lost 3 bases, and 15 bases had no gene match. Germline CDR1 reads DFQATT; CDR2 reads SNEGSKA (reference sequence). CDR3 protein: CSASPRSGGFLHEQYF. Partial CDR3 DNA: TGCAGTGCTAGCCCCCGGTCAGGGGGCTTTCTCCACGAG.

As regards this clone: From the germline J gene comes the end of the CDR3, since the read stops 3 residues before it. This sequence joins TRBV6-2 or TRBV6-3 and TRBJ2-5, with TRBD1 matching 10 bases. CDR1 MNHEY and CDR2 SVGEGT come from the germline V gene. This CDR3 comprises 17 residues. J gave up 5 bases and V 2 bases, and 11 bases lay outside the gene matches. The DNA read from the CDR3 is TGTGCCAGCAGTTACCCGAGGACAGGGGGGGGGTCTGAGACC. Translating gives CASSYPRTGGGSET. The whole CDR3 sequence is CASSYPRTGGGSETQYF.

Points on this clone: The read terminates 3 residues before the CDR3 end, so the remaining end is supplied by the germline J gene. V and J are TRBV2 and TRBJ2-5; 8 bases agree with TRBD1. The CDR3 contains 13 residues. Germline V lookup: CDR1 SNHLY, CDR2 FYNNEI. After removal of 3 bases from V and 3 bases from J, the junction contained 0 bases not matched to a gene. The CDR3 DNA, read in part, is TGTGCCAGCAGTGAGGACAGGGAAGAGACC. This gives the protein CASSEDREET. The entire CDR3 is CASSEDREETQYF.

Points on this clone: The read ends 3 residues early relative to the CDR3; the germline J gene fills the gap. This chain joins TRBV28 and TRBJ2-3, with 8 bases identical to TRBD2. This CDR3 is 15 amino acids long. CDR1 is MDHEN, CDR2 SYDVKM, per germline. V trimming: 3 bases; J trimming: 4 bases; junction bases outside the gene matches: 6. CDR3 sequence reads: CASSFWAGGADTQYF. The DNA read from the CDR3 is TGTGCCAGCAGTTTCTGGGCGGGGGGTGCAGATACG. Based on the CDR3 plus reference TRBV28 and TRBJ2-3, the full variable domain is DVKVTQSSRYLVKRTGEKVFLECVQDMDHENMFWYRQDPGLGLRLIYFSYDVKMKEKGDIPEGYSVSREKKERFSLILESASTNQTSMYLCASSFWAGGADTQYFGPGTRLTVL.

Comment on this clone: The read is 3 residues too short to cover the CDR3 end, so that end is filled in from the germline J gene. The chain joins TRBV7-2 to TRBJ2-3; 8 nucleotides match TRBD1. The germline V gene encodes CDR1 SGHTA and CDR2 FQGNSA. This CDR3 is 15 amino acids long. Incomplete CDR3 DNA: TGTGCCAGCAGCCTTGACAGGGGTTACAATCAGCCG. Its protein product is CASSLDRGYNQP. In full, the CDR3 reads CASSLDRGYNQPQYF.

In the case of this clone: The read comes to an end 3 residues before the CDR3 does, leaving the germline J gene to fill in the end. The chain couples TRBV5-4 to TRBJ2-5, with a weak D call TRBD1 (6 bases). From germline, CDR1 is SGHNT and CDR2 YYREEE (reference sequence). The CDR3 has 14 residues. Trimming took 2 bases from V and 1 from J, leaving 9 bases between them. The part of the CDR3 DNA that was read is TGTGCCAGCAGCTTACAGGGCAGCCAAGAGACC. Translating gives CASSLQGSQET. The full-length CDR3 reads as CASSLQGSQETQYF.

Concerning this clone itself: The read stops 3 residues short of the end of the CDR3; the missing end is completed from the germline J gene. V is TRBV6-1 and J is TRBJ2-2, with 10 bases that match TRBD2. CDR1 is MNHNS and CDR2 is SASEGT in the germline V gene. V dropped 2 bases and J dropped 1; count of bases not matched to a gene: 1. The CDR3 spans 16 residues. CDR3 protein: CASSESSGGNTGELFF. The CDR3 bases that were read are TGTGCCAGCAGTGAATCTAGCGGGGGGAACACCGGGGAG.

To note about this clone: The read ends 3 residues before the CDR3 terminus; that terminus is restored from the germline J gene. The chain couples TRBV11-2 to TRBJ2-1; perhaps TRBD1 as D (7 bases). The ends were cut back, 0 bases at V and 4 bases at J, with 10 bases in the middle. Germline-derived CDR1 and CDR2 are SGHAT and FQNNGV. This CDR3 has 15 amino acids. The sequenced part of the CDR3 DNA is TGTGCCAGCAGCTTAGAGCCAGGGGGGTACAATGAG. Residues: CASSLEPGGYNE. The complete CDR3 reads CASSLEPGGYNEQFF.